The entry below gives a single TCR beta chain sequence along with its context. Its antigen is unidentified. The data were taken from a study of graft-versus-host responses after intestinal transplantation. Profiled with immunoSEQ multiplex PCR; TCRdb holds only in-frame clones, not every one. The sample shows about 150,000 clones, about 90% of them seen only once. Trimming shortened V by 2 bases and J by 1 base, and 5 bases separated the two germline ends. CDR3 length: 13 residues. Germline values: CDR1 MNHNY, CDR2 SVGAGI (reference sequence). This sample comprised unstimulated CD4+ T cells sorted from spleen or lymph node cells, obtained before intestinal transplant. The genes are TRBV6-6 and TRBJ1-1; no reliable D call. The receptor comes from a human donor who received an intestinal transplant. CDR3 loop: CASSYPQNTEAFF. The CDR3 DNA reads as TGTGCCAGCAGTTACCCCCAGAACACTGAAGCTTTCTTT.